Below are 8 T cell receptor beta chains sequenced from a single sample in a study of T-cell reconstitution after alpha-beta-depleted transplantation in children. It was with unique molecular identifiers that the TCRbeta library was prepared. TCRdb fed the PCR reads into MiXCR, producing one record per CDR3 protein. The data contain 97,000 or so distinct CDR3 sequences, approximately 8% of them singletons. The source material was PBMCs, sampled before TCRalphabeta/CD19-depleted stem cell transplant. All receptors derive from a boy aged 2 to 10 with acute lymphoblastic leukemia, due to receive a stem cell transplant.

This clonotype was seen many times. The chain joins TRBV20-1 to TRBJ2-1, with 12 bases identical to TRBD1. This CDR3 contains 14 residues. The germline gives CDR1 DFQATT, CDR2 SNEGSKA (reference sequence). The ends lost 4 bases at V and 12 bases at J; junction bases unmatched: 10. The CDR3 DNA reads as TGCAGTGCTACACCGGGACAGGGGGCGGTTGTGCAGTTCTTC. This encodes CSATPGQGAVVQFF.

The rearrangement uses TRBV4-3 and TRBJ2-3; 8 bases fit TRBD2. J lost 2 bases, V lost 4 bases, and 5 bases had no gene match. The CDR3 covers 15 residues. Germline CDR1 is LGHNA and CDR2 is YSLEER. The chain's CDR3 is CASSLWRGATDTQYF. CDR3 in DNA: TGCGCCAGCAGCCTTTGGCGGGGGGCCACAGATACGCAGTATTTT.

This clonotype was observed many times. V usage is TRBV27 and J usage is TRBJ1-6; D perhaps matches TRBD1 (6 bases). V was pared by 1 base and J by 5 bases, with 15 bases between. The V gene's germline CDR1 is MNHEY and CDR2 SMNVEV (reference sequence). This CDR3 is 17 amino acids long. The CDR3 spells CASSLFNSGADNSPLHF. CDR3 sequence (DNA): TGTGCCAGCAGTTTATTTAACTCAGGGGCCGATAATTCACCCCTCCACTTT.

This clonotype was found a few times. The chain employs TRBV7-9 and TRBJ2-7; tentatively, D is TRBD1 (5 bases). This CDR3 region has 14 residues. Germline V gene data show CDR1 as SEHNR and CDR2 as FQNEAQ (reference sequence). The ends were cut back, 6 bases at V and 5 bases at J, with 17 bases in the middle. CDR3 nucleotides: TGTGCCAGCAGTCCCATGGCAGGGCGGCACGAGCAGTACTTC. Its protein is CASSPMAGRHEQYF.

The CDR3 here is CASSQALTSDSYNEQFF. In nucleotides, the CDR3 is TGCGCCAGCAGCCAAGCCCTAACTAGCGACTCCTACAATGAGCAGTTCTTC. The rearrangement joins TRBV4-3 to TRBJ2-1; 7 bases match TRBD2. V lost 1 base to trimming and J lost 0 bases; unmatched junction nucleotides: 6. Germline V lookup: CDR1 LGHNA, CDR2 YSLEER. There are 17 residues in the CDR3.

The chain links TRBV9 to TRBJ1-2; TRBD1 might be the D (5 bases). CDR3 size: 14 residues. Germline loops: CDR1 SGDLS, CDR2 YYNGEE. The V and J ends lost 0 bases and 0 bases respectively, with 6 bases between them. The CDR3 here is CASSVGGANYGYTF. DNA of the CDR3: TGTGCCAGCAGCGTAGGGGGCGCTAACTATGGCTACACCTTC.

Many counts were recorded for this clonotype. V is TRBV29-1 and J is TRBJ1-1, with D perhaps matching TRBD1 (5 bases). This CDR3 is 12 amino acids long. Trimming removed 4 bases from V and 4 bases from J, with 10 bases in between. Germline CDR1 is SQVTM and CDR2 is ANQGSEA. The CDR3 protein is CSVGIGATEAFF. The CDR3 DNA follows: TGCAGCGTTGGGATAGGGGCCACTGAAGCTTTCTTT.

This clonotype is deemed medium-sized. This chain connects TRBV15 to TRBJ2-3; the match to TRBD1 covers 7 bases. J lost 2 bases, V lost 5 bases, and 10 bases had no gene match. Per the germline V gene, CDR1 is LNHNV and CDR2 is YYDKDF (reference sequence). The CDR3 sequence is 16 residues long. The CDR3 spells CATSAPGTALTDTQYF. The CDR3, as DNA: TGTGCCACCAGCGCCCCCGGGACAGCTCTCACAGATACGCAGTATTTT.